The clone carrying this T cell receptor beta chain was recorded once. The antigen is not known. Trimming removed 1 base from V and 5 bases from J, with 31 bases in between. Germline lookup yields CDR1 LGHNA and CDR2 YSLEER. The CDR3 is 21 amino acids. A CD45RA-negative memory subset and a CD45RA+ naive subset were separated from the CD4+ cells. This record comes from a study of shared clonotypes between healthy human individuals. Study summary: Researchers assigned three CD4 naive, three CD4 memory, two CD8 naive and one CD8 memory plate to each donor. Study observations and caveats: Non-shared clonotypes were found to have lower generation probabilities than the clonotypes that were shared by all four of the sorted-subset donors. Among donors, sharing of clonotypes was expected to be affected by sequencing depth.

The assay was immunoSEQ multiplex PCR, and TCRdb's table has in-frame clones only and misses some. The data contain 2 million to 3 million clones, roughly 93% of them singletons. Sequences were obtained from naive CD4+ T cells from PBMCs. This sample's subset: CD45RA+ positively selected. V is TRBV4-3 and J is TRBJ2-3, with a tentative D call TRBD2 (5 bases). The sequence was collected from a man younger than 30 in good health. Some clones in this sample may be carry-over from other donors' samples. CDR3 sequence reads: CASSQVFKPRLVRVSQDTQYF. CDR3 nucleotides: TGCGCCAGCAGCCAAGTTTTCAAGCCCCGCCTAGTGCGGGTTTCTCAAGATACGCAGTATTTT.